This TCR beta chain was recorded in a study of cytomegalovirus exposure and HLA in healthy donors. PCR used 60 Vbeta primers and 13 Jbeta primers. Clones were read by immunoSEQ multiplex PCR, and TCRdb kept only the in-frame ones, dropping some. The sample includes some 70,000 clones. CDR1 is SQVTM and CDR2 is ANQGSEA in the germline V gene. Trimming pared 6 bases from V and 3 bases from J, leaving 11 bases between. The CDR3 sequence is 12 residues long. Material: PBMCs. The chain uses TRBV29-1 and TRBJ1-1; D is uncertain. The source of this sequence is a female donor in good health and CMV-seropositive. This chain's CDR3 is CSVGVLYTEAFF. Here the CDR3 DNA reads TGCAGCGTCGGGGTCCTATACACTGAAGCTTTCTTT.